The 3 T cell receptor beta chains listed next were all sequenced from one sample in a study of CDR3 diversity in severe acne. TCRdb recomputed calls from the PCR reads with MiXCR, one row per CDR3 protein. The sample consists of 65,000 to 95,000 distinct CDR3 sequences, under 65% of them appearing once. The sample consisted of blood. The source is a male donor in good health, without acne.

This sequence joins TRBV7-2 and TRBJ2-2, with D perhaps TRBD2 (6 bases). There are 15 residues in the CDR3. From germline, CDR1 is SGHTA and CDR2 FQGNSA. V was shortened by 4 bases and J by 1 base, with 10 bases between the two germline ends. In nucleotides, the CDR3 is TGTGCCAGCAGCTCACCCGGGAGGAACACCGGGGAGCTGTTTTTT. Translation gives CASSSPGRNTGELFF.

This clonotype has at least ten counts. The chain links TRBV2 to TRBJ1-5, with D maybe TRBD1 (5 bases). Germline V gene lookup returns CDR1 SNHLY and CDR2 FYNNEI. Trimming took off 4 bases at V and 6 bases at J, with 10 bases between the two ends. The CDR3 has 13 residues. This chain's CDR3 is CASSGGRVQPQHF. The CDR3 DNA follows: TGTGCCAGCAGTGGTGGCAGGGTTCAGCCCCAGCATTTT.

This clonotype showed up many times. The chain links TRBV19 to TRBJ2-4; tentatively, D is TRBD2 (6 bases). Germline values: CDR1 LNHDA, CDR2 SQIVND (reference sequence). The CDR3 totals 14 residues. The V end was cut by 5 bases, the J end by 9 bases, with 17 bases between. CDR3 sequence reads: CASSLGDSLAIQYF. The CDR3 nucleotides are TGTGCCAGTAGTCTCGGGGACTCTCTTGCCATTCAGTACTTC.